This T cell receptor beta chain is drawn from a study of CD8 T cells in Susac syndrome. After extraction with the RNeasy kit, roughly 0.45 to 1 ug of the RNA was reverse transcribed using random hexamers. An immunoSEQ multiplex PCR amplified TCR beta CDR3 over 54 Vbeta and 13 Jbeta. TCRdb used MiXCR to reprocess the immunoSEQ multiplex PCR reads, holding one entry per CDR3 protein. The repertoire holds about 290,000 distinct CDR3 sequences, almost 85% seen once, with roughly 0.21% in the top ten. The length of the CDR3 is 16 residues. V trimming: 8 bases; J trimming: 5 bases; junction bases outside the gene matches: 13. CDR1 is SEHNR, CDR2 FQNEAQ, per germline (reference sequence). TCR beta sequencing was performed on blood CD8+ and CD4+ T cells. The study used treatment-naive patients who had stable or active relapsing-remitting disease as multiple sclerosis controls. TEMRA cells were FACS-enriched, while CD8+ and CD4+ T cells were negatively isolated.

The source is a human donor with multiple sclerosis. The specimen was CD8+ T cells from PBMCs. The chain links TRBV7-9 to TRBJ2-2; 8 nucleotides line up with TRBD1. CDR3 residues: CASAPQANRGTGELFF. In DNA, the CDR3 is TGTGCCAGCGCCCCGCAAGCGAACAGGGGGACCGGGGAGCTGTTTTTT. Full variable domain (missing parts from reference TRBV7-9 and TRBJ2-2): DTGVSQNPRHKITKRGQNVTFRCDPISEHNRLYWYRQTLGQGPEFLTYFQNEAQLEKSRLLSDRFSAERPKGSFSTLEIQRTEQGDSAMYLCASAPQANRGTGELFFGEGSRLTVL.